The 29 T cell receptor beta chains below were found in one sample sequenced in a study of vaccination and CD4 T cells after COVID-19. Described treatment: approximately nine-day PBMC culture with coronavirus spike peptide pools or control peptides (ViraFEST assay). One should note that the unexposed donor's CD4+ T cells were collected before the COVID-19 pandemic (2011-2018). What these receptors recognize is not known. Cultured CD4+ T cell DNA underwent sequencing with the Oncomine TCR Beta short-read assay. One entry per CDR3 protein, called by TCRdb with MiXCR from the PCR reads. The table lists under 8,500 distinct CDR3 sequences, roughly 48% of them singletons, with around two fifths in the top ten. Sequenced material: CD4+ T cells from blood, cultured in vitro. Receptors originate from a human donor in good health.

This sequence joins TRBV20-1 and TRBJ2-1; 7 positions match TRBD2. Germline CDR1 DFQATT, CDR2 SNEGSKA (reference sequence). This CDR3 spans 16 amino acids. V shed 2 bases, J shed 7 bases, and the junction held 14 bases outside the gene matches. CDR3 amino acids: CSARIGGLGRSNEQFF. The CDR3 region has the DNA TGCAGTGCTAGAATCGGCGGACTAGGAAGGTCGAATGAGCAGTTCTTC.

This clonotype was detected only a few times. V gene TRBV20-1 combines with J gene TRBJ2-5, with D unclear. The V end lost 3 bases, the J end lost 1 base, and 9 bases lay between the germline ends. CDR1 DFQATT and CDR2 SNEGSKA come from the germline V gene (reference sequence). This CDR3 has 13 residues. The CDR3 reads CSASIVSQETQYF. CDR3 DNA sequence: TGCAGTGCTAGTATAGTGAGCCAAGAGACCCAGTACTTC.

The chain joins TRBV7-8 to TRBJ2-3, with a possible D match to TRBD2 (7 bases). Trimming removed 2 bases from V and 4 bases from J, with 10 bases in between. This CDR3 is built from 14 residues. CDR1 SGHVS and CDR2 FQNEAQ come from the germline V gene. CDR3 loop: CASSLSGGPDTQYF. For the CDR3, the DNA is TGTGCCAGCAGCTTATCCGGGGGGCCAGATACGCAGTATTTT.

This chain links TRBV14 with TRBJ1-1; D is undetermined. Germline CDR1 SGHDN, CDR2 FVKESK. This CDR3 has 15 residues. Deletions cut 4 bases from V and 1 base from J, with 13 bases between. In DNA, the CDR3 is TGTGCCAGCAGCCCGGACCGAATGGGGAACACTGAAGCTTTCTTT. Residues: CASSPDRMGNTEAFF.

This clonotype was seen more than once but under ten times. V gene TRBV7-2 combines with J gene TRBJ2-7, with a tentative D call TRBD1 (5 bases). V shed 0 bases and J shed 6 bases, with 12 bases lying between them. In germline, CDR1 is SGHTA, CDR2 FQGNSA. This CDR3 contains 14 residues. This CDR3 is CASSLASQGSEQYF. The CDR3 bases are TGTGCCAGCAGCTTAGCAAGCCAGGGTAGCGAGCAGTACTTC.

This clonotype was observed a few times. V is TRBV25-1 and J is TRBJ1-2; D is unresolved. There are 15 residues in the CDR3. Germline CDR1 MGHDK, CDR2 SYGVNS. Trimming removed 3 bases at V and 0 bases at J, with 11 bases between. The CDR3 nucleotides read TGTGCCAGCAGTGAGTCGTCAGCAGCTAACTATGGCTACACCTTC. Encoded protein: CASSESSAANYGYTF.

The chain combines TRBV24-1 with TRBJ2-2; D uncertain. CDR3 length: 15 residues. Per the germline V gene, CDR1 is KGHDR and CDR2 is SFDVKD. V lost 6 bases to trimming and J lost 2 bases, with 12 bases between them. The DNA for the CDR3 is TGTGCCACCAGTCACCCGACACGAAACACCGGGGAGCTGTTTTTT. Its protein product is CATSHPTRNTGELFF.

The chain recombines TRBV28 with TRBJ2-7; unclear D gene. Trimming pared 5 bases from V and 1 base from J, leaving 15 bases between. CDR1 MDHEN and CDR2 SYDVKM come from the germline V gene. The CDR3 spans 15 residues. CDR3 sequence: CASSPQMGLSYEQYF. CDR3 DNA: TGTGCCAGCAGTCCCCAGATGGGCCTTTCCTACGAGCAGTACTTC.

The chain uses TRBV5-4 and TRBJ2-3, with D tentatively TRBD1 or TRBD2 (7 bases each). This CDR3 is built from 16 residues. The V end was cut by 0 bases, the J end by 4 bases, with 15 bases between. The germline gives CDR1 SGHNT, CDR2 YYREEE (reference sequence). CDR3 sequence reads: CASSLEVAGGADTQYF. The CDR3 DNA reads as TGTGCCAGCAGCTTGGAGGTGGCAGGGGGGGCAGATACGCAGTATTTT.

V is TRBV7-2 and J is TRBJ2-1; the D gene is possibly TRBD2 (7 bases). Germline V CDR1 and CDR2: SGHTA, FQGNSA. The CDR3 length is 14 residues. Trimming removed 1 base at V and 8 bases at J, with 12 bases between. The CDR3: CASSLEGGAYEQFF. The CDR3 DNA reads TGTGCCAGCAGCTTAGAGGGGGGGGCCTATGAGCAGTTCTTC.

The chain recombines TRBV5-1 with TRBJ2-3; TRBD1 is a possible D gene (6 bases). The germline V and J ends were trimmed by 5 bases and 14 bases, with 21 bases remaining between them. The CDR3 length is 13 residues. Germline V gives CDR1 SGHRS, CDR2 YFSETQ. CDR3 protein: CASSSGRDTRGYF. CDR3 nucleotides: TGCGCCAGCAGTTCCGGCCGGGACACCCGAGGGTATTTT.

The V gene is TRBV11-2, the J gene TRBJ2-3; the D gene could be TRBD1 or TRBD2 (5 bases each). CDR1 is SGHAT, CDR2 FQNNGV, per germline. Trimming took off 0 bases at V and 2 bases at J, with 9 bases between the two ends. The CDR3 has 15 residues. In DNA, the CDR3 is TGTGCCAGCAGCTTAGATTTCGGGGCCACAGATACGCAGTATTTT. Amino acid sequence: CASSLDFGATDTQYF. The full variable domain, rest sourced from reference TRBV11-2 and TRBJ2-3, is EAGVAQSPRYKIIEKRQSVAFWCNPISGHATLYWYQQILGQGPKLLIQFQNNGVVDDSQLPKDRFSAERLKGVDSTLKIQPAKLEDSAVYLCASSLDFGATDTQYFGPGTRLTVL.

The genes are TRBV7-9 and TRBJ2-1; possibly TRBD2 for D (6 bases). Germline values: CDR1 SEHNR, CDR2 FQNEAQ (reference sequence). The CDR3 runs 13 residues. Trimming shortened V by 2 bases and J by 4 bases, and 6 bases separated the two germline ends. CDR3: CASSLLAYNEQFF. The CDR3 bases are TGTGCCAGCAGCTTACTAGCGTACAATGAGCAGTTCTTC.

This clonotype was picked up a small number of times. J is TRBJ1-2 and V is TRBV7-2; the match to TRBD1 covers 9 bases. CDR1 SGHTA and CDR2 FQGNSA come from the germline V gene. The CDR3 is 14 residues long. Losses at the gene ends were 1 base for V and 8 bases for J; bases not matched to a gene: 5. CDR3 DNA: TGTGCCAGCAGCTTAGACAGGGGGCAGGTGGGCTACACCTTC. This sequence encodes CASSLDRGQVGYTF.

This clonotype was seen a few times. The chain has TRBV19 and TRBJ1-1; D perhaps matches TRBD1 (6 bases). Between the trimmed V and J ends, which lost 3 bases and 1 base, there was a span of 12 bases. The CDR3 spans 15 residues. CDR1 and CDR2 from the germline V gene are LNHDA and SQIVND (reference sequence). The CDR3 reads CASSIVRRGNTEAFF. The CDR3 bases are TGTGCCAGTAGTATCGTCCGCAGGGGGAACACTGAAGCTTTCTTT.

For the CDR3, the DNA is TGTGCCAGCAGTTTATCCCCCGTTGAGCGGCCCCAGCATTTT. Amino acid sequence: CASSLSPVERPQHF. The chain employs TRBV28 and TRBJ1-5; D ambiguous. CDR1 is MDHEN and CDR2 is SYDVKM in the germline V gene. Trimming removed 1 base from V and 9 bases from J, with 13 bases in between. The CDR3 sequence is 14 residues long.

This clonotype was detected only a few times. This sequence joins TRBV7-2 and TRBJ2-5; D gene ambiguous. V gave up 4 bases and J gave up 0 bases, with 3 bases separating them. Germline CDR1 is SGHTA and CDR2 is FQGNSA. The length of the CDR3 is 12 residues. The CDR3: CASSWYQETQYF. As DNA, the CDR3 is TGTGCCAGCAGCTGGTACCAAGAGACCCAGTACTTC.

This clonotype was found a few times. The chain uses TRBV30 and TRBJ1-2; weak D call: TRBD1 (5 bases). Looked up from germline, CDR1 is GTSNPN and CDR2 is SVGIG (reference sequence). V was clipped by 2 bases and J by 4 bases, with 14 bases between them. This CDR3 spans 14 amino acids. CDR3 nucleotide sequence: TGTGCCTGGAGTAAGGGGCGGGAAAGCTATGGCTACACCTTC. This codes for CAWSKGRESYGYTF.

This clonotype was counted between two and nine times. CDR3 in amino acids: CASSRVRTGGGYGYTF. CDR3 bases: TGTGCCAGTAGTAGAGTGAGGACAGGCGGAGGCTATGGCTACACCTTC. The V call is TRBV19, the J call TRBJ1-2; 7 bases agree with TRBD1. This CDR3 spans 16 amino acids. V lost 4 bases, J lost 4 bases, and 12 bases stayed unmatched. Looked up from germline, CDR1 is LNHDA and CDR2 is SQIVND (reference sequence).

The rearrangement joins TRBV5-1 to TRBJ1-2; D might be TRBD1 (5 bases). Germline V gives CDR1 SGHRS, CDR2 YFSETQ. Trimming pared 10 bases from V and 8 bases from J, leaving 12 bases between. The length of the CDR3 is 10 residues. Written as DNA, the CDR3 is TGCGCCGCTAGACGGGACGGCTACACCTTC. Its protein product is CAARRDGYTF.

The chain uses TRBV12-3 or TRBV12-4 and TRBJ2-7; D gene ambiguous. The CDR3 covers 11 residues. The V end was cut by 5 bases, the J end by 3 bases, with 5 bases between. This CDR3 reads CASSGFYEQYF. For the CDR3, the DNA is TGTGCCAGCAGTGGATTCTACGAGCAGTACTTC.

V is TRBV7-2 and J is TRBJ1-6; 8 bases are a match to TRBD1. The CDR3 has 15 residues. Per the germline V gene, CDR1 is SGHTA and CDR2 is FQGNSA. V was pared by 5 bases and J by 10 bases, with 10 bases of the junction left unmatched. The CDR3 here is CASSLRRQGNSPLHF. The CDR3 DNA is TGTGCCAGCAGCCTTAGGAGACAGGGGAACTCACCCCTCCACTTT.

The CDR3 DNA follows: TGTGCCAGCAGCTCAGCTGGCCCATTCACAGATACGCAGTATTTT. Amino acids: CASSSAGPFTDTQYF. The chain joins TRBV7-9 to TRBJ2-3; D unclear. Germline lookup yields CDR1 SEHNR and CDR2 FQNEAQ (reference sequence). This CDR3 region has 15 residues. Trimming cost V 4 bases and J 2 bases, with 13 bases left between them.

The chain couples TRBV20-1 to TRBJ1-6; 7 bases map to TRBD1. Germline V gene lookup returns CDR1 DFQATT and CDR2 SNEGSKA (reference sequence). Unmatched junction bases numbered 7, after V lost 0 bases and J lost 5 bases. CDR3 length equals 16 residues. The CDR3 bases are TGCAGTGCTAGAGAATCAAGGGGGCTCAATAATTCACCCCTCCACTTT. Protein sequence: CSARESRGLNNSPLHF.

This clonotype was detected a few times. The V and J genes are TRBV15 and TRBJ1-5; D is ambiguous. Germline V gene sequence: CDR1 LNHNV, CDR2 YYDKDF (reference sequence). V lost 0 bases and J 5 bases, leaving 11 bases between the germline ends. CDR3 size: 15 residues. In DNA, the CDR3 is TGTGCCACCAGCAGAGATGGGAGGATTGATCAGCCCCAGCATTTT. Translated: CATSRDGRIDQPQHF.

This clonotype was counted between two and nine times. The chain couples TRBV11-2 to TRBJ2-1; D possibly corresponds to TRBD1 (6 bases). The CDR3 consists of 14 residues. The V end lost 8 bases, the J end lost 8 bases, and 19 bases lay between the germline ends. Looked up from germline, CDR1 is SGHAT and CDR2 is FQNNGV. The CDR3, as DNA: TGTGCCAGCCATCCAGGGGATTCGACTCATGAGCAGTTCTTC. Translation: CASHPGDSTHEQFF.

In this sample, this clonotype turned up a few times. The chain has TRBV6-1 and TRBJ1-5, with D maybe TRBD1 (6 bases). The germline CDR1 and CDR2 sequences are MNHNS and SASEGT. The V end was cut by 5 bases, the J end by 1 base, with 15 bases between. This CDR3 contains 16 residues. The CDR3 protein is CASSLKGGRSNQPQHF. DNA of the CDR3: TGTGCCAGCAGTCTAAAGGGGGGCAGGAGCAATCAGCCCCAGCATTTT.

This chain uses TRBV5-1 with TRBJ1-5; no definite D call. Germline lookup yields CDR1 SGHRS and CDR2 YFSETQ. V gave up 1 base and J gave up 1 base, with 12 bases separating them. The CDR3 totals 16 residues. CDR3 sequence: CASSLSPVSSNQPQHF. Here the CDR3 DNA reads TGCGCCAGCAGCTTGAGTCCGGTTAGCAGCAATCAGCCCCAGCATTTT. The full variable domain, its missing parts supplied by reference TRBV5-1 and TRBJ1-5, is KAGVTQTPRYLIKTRGQQVTLSCSPISGHRSVSWYQQTPGQGLQFLFEYFSETQRNKGNFPGRFSGRQFSNSRSEMNVSTLELGDSALYLCASSLSPVSSNQPQHFGDGTRLSIL.

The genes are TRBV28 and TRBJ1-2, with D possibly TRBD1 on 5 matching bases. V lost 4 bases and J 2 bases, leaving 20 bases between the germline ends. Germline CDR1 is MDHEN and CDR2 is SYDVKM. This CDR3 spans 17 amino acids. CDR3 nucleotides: TGTGCCAGCAGTTCTACGGGACTCAGAACATCGAACTATGGCTACACCTTC. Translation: CASSSTGLRTSNYGYTF.